The 5 T cell receptor beta chains presented below share a single source sample, sequenced in a study of cytomegalovirus exposure and HLA in healthy donors. 13 Jbeta primers and 60 Vbeta primers were used for the PCR. The repertoire was sequenced with immunoSEQ multiplex PCR; TCRdb's copy has only in-frame clones and lacks some. The sample includes around 200,000 clones, 55% to 65% seen only once; the top ten take 2.5% to 3%. Sequenced sample: PBMCs. The source is a man in his forties in good health and CMV-seronegative.

The chain uses TRBV2 and TRBJ2-1, with TRBD2 identical over 9 bases. J was trimmed by 5 bases and V by 6 bases; bases with no gene match: 5. Germline V gives CDR1 SNHLY, CDR2 FYNNEI. The CDR3 totals 14 residues. This CDR3 reads CASRGGRANNEQFF. The DNA of the CDR3 is TGTGCCAGCAGGGGCGGGAGGGCCAACAATGAGCAGTTCTTC.

This sequence joins TRBV7-6 and TRBJ2-7, with 7 bases matching TRBD2. The CDR3 loop spans 14 amino acids. The V segment lost 5 bases and the J segment 5 bases; nucleotides outside the gene matches: 9. In germline, CDR1 is SGHVS, CDR2 FNYEAQ. This CDR3 reads CASSSNRGEDEQYF. The CDR3 DNA is TGTGCCAGCAGCAGTAACCGGGGGGAAGACGAGCAGTACTTC. The full variable domain, with the rest looked up from reference TRBV7-6 and TRBJ2-7, is GAGVSQSPRYKVTKRGQDVALRCDPISGHVSLYWYRQALGQGPEFLTYFNYEAQQDKSGLPNDRFSAERPEGSISTLTIQRTEQRDSAMYRCASSSNRGEDEQYFGPGTRLTVT.

In regard to this clone: Other DNA variants within this sample encode the same CDR3. The genes are TRBV5-6 and TRBJ2-5; 12 bases line up with TRBD2. This CDR3 region has 15 residues. V shed 4 bases and J 2 bases; nucleotides not matched to a gene: 3. Per the germline V gene, CDR1 is SGHDT and CDR2 is YYEEEE. The CDR3 DNA is TGTGCCAGCAGCCTTGGACTAGCGGGACAAGAGACCCAGTACTTC. Encoded protein: CASSLGLAGQETQYF.

There are a few counts of this clone. J is TRBJ1-1 and V is TRBV10-3, with D possibly matching TRBD1 (5 bases). V was trimmed by 5 bases and J by 3 bases, leaving 16 bases between them. CDR3 length: 15 residues. CDR1 and CDR2 from the germline V gene are ENHRY and SYGVKD. As DNA, the CDR3 is TGTGCCATCAGTAGAACGACAGTTGGGGACACTGAAGCTTTCTTT. Amino acids: CAISRTTVGDTEAFF.

The rearrangement joins TRBV9 to TRBJ2-5; 10 nucleotides align to TRBD2. V shed 4 bases, J shed 1 base, and the junction held 10 bases outside the gene matches. Per the germline V gene, CDR1 is SGDLS and CDR2 is YYNGEE. This CDR3 has 17 residues. The CDR3 region has the DNA TGTGCCAGCAGCCGAGGGCTAGCGGGGGCCCCCCAAGAGACCCAGTACTTC. Protein product: CASSRGLAGAPQETQYF.